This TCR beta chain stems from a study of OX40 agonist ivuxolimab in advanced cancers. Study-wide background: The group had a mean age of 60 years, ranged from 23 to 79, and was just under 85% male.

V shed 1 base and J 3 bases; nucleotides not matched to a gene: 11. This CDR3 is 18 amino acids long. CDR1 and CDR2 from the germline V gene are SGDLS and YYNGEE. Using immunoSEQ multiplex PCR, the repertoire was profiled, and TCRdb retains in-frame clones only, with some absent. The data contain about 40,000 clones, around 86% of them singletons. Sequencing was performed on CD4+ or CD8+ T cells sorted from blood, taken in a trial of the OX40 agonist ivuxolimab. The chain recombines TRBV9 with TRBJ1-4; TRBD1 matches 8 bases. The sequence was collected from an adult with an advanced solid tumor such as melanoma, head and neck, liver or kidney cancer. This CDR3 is CASSVRPDRGDPNEKLFF. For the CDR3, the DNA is TGTGCCAGCAGCGTAAGGCCCGACAGGGGCGATCCTAATGAAAAACTGTTTTTT.